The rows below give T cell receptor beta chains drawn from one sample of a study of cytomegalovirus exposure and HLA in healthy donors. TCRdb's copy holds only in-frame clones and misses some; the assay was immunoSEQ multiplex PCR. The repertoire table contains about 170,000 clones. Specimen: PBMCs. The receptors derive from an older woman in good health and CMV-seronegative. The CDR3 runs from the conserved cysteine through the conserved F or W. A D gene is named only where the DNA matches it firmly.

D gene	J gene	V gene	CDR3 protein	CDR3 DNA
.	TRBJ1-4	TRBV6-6	CASSSRQGNEKLFF	TGTGCCAGCAGTTCGAGGCAGGGAAATGAAAAACTGTTTTTT
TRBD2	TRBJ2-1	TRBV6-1	CASKSPPAGVNEQFF	TGTGCCAGCAAGTCCCCGCCGGCGGGAGTCAATGAGCAGTTCTTC
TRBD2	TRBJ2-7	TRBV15	CATSFGGGINEQYF	TGTGCCACCAGCTTCGGCGGGGGGATCAACGAGCAGTACTTC
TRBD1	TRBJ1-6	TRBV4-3	CASSLRQGAYNSPLHF	TGCGCCAGCAGCCTTCGACAGGGGGCCTATAATTCACCCCTCCACTTT
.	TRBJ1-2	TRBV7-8	CASSLGRNYGYTF	TGTGCCAGCAGCTTAGGGAGAAACTATGGCTACACCTTC
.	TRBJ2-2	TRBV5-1	CASSPGGTAYITGELFF	TGCGCCAGCAGCCCGGGCGGGACAGCCTATATTACCGGGGAGCTGTTTTTT
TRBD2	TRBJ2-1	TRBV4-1	CASSQEGLADYNEQFF	TGCGCCAGCAGCCAAGAAGGACTAGCGGATTACAATGAGCAGTTCTTC
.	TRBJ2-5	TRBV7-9	CASSFIETQYF	TGTGCCAGCAGCTTCATAGAGACCCAGTACTTC
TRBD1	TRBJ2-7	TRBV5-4	CASSSGQGGPYEQYF	TGTGCCAGCAGCTCCGGACAGGGGGGTCCCTACGAGCAGTACTTC
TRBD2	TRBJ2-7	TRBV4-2	CASSRSQAGGPNEQYF	TGTGCCAGCAGCCGCAGCCAGGCGGGAGGGCCGAACGAGCAGTACTTC
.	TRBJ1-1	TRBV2	CASSERGLGAFF	TGTGCCAGCAGTGAACGAGGGCTGGGAGCTTTCTTT
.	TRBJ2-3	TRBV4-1	CASSQGRGYDTQYF	TGCGCCAGCAGCCAAGGTCGGGGATACGATACGCAGTATTTT
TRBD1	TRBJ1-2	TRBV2	CASSAAGQGARGYTF	TGTGCCAGCAGTGCCGCCGGACAGGGGGCACGGGGCTACACCTTC
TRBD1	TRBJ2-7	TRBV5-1	CASSLAPGQGVYEQYF	TGCGCCAGCAGCTTGGCACCGGGACAGGGGGTTTACGAGCAGTACTTC
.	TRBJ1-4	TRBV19	CASSPSGEKLFF	TGTGCCAGTAGTCCATCGGGTGAAAAACTGTTTTTT
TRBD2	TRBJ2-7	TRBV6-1	CASSEGGWASGRGLYEQYF	TGTGCCAGCAGTGAAGGCGGCTGGGCTAGCGGGAGAGGGCTCTACGAGCAGTACTTC
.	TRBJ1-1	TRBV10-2	CASSERRGENTEAFF	TGCGCCAGCAGTGAGCGGAGGGGAGAGAACACTGAAGCTTTCTTT
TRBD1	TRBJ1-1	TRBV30	CAWSAGHPRGMNTEAFF	TGTGCCTGGAGTGCGGGCCATCCCAGGGGGATGAACACTGAAGCTTTCTTT
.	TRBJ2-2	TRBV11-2	CASSFWPTGELFF	TGTGCCAGCAGCTTTTGGCCGACCGGGGAGCTGTTTTTT
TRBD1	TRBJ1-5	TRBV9	CASSRTGSNQPQHF	TGTGCCAGCAGTCGGACAGGGAGTAATCAGCCCCAGCATTTT
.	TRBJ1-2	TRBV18	CASSPLGQTNYGYTF	TGTGCCAGCTCACCATTGGGGCAAACTAACTATGGCTACACCTTC
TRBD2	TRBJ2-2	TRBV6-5	CASGTRGYGTGELFF	TGTGCCAGCGGGACTAGAGGGTATGGTACCGGGGAGCTGTTTTTT
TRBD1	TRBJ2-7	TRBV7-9	CASSGTGGIGQYF	TGTGCCAGCAGCGGGACAGGGGGCATTGGGCAGTACTTC
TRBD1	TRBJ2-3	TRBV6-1	CASSELWGQGSDTQYF	TGTGCCAGCAGTGAACTGTGGGGACAGGGATCAGATACGCAGTATTTT
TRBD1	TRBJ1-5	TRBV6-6	CASSADRGNQPQHF	TGTGCCAGCAGTGCCGACAGGGGGAATCAGCCCCAGCATTTT
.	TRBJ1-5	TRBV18	CASSPPNSQPQHF	TGTGCCAGCTCACCACCAAACAGTCAGCCCCAGCATTTT
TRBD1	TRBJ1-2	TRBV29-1	CSVEIPGQGLNYGYTF	TGCAGCGTCGAAATTCCGGGACAGGGTCTTAACTATGGCTACACCTTC
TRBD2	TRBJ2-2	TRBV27	CASSPTGGPLNTGELFF	TGTGCCAGCAGCCCAACGGGGGGACCCCTGAACACCGGGGAGCTGTTTTTT
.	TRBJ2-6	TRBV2	CASSATQGASGANVLTF	TGTGCCAGCAGTGCAACCCAGGGTGCCTCTGGGGCCAACGTCCTGACTTTC
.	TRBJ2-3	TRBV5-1	CASSLGGSGDTQYF	TGCGCCAGCAGCTTAGGGGGATCGGGAGATACGCAGTATTTT
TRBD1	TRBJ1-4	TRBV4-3	CASSQDGTGHEKLFF	TGCGCCAGCAGCCAAGATGGGACAGGGCATGAAAAACTGTTTTTT
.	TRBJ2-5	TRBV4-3	CASSQVQKETQYF	TGCGCCAGCAGCCAAGTCCAGAAAGAGACCCAGTACTTC